The 21 T cell receptor beta chains below were found in one sample sequenced in a study of glioma-infiltrating T cells after dendritic cell vaccination. Profiling relied on immunoSEQ multiplex PCR, and the TCRdb table lists in-frame clones only, not all of them. The repertoire holds about 90,000 clones, around 86% seen once, with under 8% in the top ten. Noted time point: after dendritic cell vaccination, including at tumor progression/relapse. The input for sequencing was blood, taken after dendritic cell vaccination. The receptors derive from a human donor with glioblastoma.

The chain employs TRBV2 and TRBJ2-7, with no clear D. Looked up from germline, CDR1 is SNHLY and CDR2 is FYNNEI. V lost 7 bases and J lost 2, with 15 bases in between. This CDR3 comprises 14 residues. The CDR3 is CASKPQTAPYEQYF. The CDR3 coding sequence is TGTGCCAGCAAGCCCCAAACAGCCCCCTACGAGCAGTACTTC.

The V and J genes are TRBV30 and TRBJ1-3; D is perhaps TRBD1 (5 bases). Trimming stripped 0 bases from V and 4 bases from J, with 10 bases between. Germline V lookup: CDR1 GTSNPN, CDR2 SVGIG (reference sequence). The CDR3 runs 14 residues. The CDR3 is CAWSVPGLGNTIYF. Written as DNA, the CDR3 is TGTGCCTGGAGTGTACCAGGGCTCGGAAACACCATATATTTT.

The V call is TRBV4-3, the J call TRBJ2-2, with 12 bases lining up with TRBD2. V shed 0 bases and J 10 bases; nucleotides not matched to a gene: 9. This CDR3 comprises 17 residues. Germline assignment: CDR1 LGHNA and CDR2 YSLEER. The CDR3 DNA reads as TGCGCCAGCAGCCAAGATGTCCTAGCGGGGGGGCCGAAGGAGCTGTTTTTT. Its translation is CASSQDVLAGGPKELFF.

This chain links TRBV4-3 with TRBJ1-2, with TRBD1 identical over 8 bases. This CDR3 contains 14 residues. Germline V lookup: CDR1 LGHNA, CDR2 YSLEER. With 2 bases clipped from V and 3 bases from J, the junction kept 2 bases outside the gene matches. CDR3 sequence: CASSQPDRDYGYTF. In DNA, the CDR3 is TGCGCCAGCAGCCAACCGGACAGGGACTATGGCTACACCTTC.

This chain joins TRBV5-1 and TRBJ1-4; 7 bases agree with TRBD1. The CDR3 covers 14 residues. J lost 4 bases, V lost 4 bases, and 4 bases had no gene match. The germline V gene has CDR1 SGHRS and CDR2 YFSETQ. The CDR3 nucleotides read TGCGCCAGCAGCCACGGGACAGATAATGAAAAACTGTTTTTT. Protein product: CASSHGTDNEKLFF.

This clone appeared a single time. The rearrangement links TRBV5-6 to TRBJ2-7; D ambiguous. The V and J ends lost 3 bases and 6 bases respectively, with 13 bases between them. The CDR3 loop spans 13 amino acids. The V gene's germline CDR1 is SGHDT and CDR2 YYEEEE. CDR3 loop: CASSSSQAPEQYF. The CDR3, as DNA: TGTGCCAGCAGCTCAAGTCAGGCCCCCGAGCAGTACTTC.

The rearrangement joins TRBV5-1 to TRBJ1-2; TRBD1 matches 12 bases. The CDR3 runs 18 residues. The trim removed 2 bases at V and 10 bases at J, leaving 18 bases unmatched. The V gene's germline CDR1 is SGHRS and CDR2 YFSETQ. Here the CDR3 DNA reads TGCGCCAGCAGCTTTAGTGTAGGGAATATCGGGACAGGGGGCGACTACACCTTC. Translating gives CASSFSVGNIGTGGDYTF.

On this clone itself: The sample contains more than one DNA sequence encoding this CDR3. J is TRBJ1-2 and V is TRBV18; D is perhaps TRBD1 (5 bases). V lost 1 base and J lost 6, with 9 bases in between. The germline CDR1 and CDR2 sequences are KGHSH and LQKENI. The CDR3 sequence is 13 residues long. The CDR3 sequence is CASSPQGRDGYTF. The DNA for the CDR3 is TGTGCCAGCTCACCACAGGGGAGGGATGGCTACACCTTC.

A single count supports this clone. The chain is built from TRBV6-1 and TRBJ2-7; TRBD1 might be the D (6 bases). V was trimmed by 2 bases and J by 1 base, leaving 15 bases between them. This CDR3 is 16 amino acids long. Germline CDR1 reads MNHNS; CDR2 reads SASEGT. The DNA of the CDR3 is TGTGCCAGCAGTGAAAGCGGACAGCGACTTTCCTACGAGCAGTACTTC. This codes for CASSESGQRLSYEQYF.

The rearrangement uses TRBV5-4 and TRBJ1-1; no clear D gene. The CDR3 has 13 residues. The ends were cut back, 3 bases at V and 4 bases at J, with 10 bases in the middle. Germline V lookup: CDR1 SGHNT, CDR2 YYREEE (reference sequence). For the CDR3, the DNA is TGTGCCAGCAGCTCAGGTTCAGGCACTGAAGCTTTCTTT. This encodes CASSSGSGTEAFF. Supplemented by reference TRBV5-4 and TRBJ1-1, the full variable domain reads ETGVTQSPTHLIKTRGQQVTLRCSSQSGHNTVSWYQQALGQGPQFIFQYYREEENGRGNFPPRFSGLQFPNYSSELNVNALELDDSALYLCASSSGSGTEAFFGQGTRLTVV.

The genes are TRBV6-1 and TRBJ1-1; D remains ambiguous. V was trimmed by 1 base and J by 6 bases, leaving 9 bases between them. The CDR3 has 13 amino acids. Germline V gene lookup returns CDR1 MNHNS and CDR2 SASEGT. Here the CDR3 DNA reads TGTGCCAGCAGTGAAGTGGCAGGTGCTGAAGCTTTCTTT. Translated, it gives CASSEVAGAEAFF.

This sequence joins TRBV7-2 and TRBJ2-1; tentative D call: TRBD2 (6 bases). The CDR3 is 14 residues long. CDR1 and CDR2 from the germline V gene are SGHTA and FQGNSA. V was clipped by 4 bases and J by 2 bases, with 9 bases between them. CDR3 amino acids: CASSSPGAYNEQFF. The CDR3 bases are TGTGCCAGCAGCTCCCCGGGAGCCTACAATGAGCAGTTCTTC.

This clone appeared many times. The chain links TRBV5-1 to TRBJ2-1; maybe TRBD2 (7 bases). The CDR3 length is 15 residues. CDR1 and CDR2 (germline): SGHRS, YFSETQ. Trimming removed 0 bases at V and 4 bases at J, with 11 bases between. CDR3 bases: TGCGCCAGCAGCTTGGTAGGGGGGGCATACAATGAGCAGTTCTTC. Translating gives CASSLVGGAYNEQFF.

This clone showed up just once. This chain links TRBV29-1 with TRBJ1-1; TRBD1 aligns across 7 bases. Germline V gene data show CDR1 as SQVTM and CDR2 as ANQGSEA. The CDR3 loop spans 13 amino acids. With 7 bases clipped from V and 2 bases from J, the junction kept 7 bases outside the gene matches. The CDR3 bases are TGCAGCGCTCCCGGGACAGTCAACACTGAAGCTTTCTTT. Translated, it gives CSAPGTVNTEAFF.

Worth noting for this clone: One junction end disagrees with the germline gene, perhaps due to a read error. The chain uses TRBV6-5 and TRBJ2-3; D is perhaps TRBD2 (6 bases). In germline, CDR1 is MNHEY, CDR2 SVGAGI. The CDR3 extends over 15 amino acids. CDR3 residues: CASSHSAGITDTQYF. CDR3 DNA: TGTGCCAGCAGTCACTCTGCGGGGATAACAGATACGCAGTATTTT.

The rearrangement links TRBV5-1 to TRBJ2-7, with TRBD2 matching 7 bases. The CDR3 covers 15 residues. Germline CDR1 and CDR2: SGHRS and YFSETQ. V lost 0 bases to trimming and J lost 5 bases; unmatched junction nucleotides: 8. In DNA, the CDR3 is TGCGCCAGCAGCTTGGATAGTTTGGGGGGGAACGAGCAGTACTTC. It encodes CASSLDSLGGNEQYF.

The chain is built from TRBV19 and TRBJ1-1; 10 nucleotides agree with TRBD1. The CDR3 is 15 residues long. The trim removed 7 bases at V and 5 bases at J, leaving 10 bases unmatched. Germline assignment: CDR1 LNHDA and CDR2 SQIVND (reference sequence). CDR3 in DNA: TGTGCCAGTATCTCAATCCGGGACAGGGGAACTGAAGCTTTCTTT. This sequence encodes CASISIRDRGTEAFF.

CDR3 in amino acids: CASTVSGGLDTQYF. DNA for the CDR3: TGCGCCAGCACAGTGTCGGGGGGGTTGGATACGCAGTATTTT. The chain carries TRBV10-2 and TRBJ2-3; 8 nucleotides align to TRBD2. The CDR3 spans 14 residues. Trimming took 7 bases from V and 6 from J; bases not matched to a gene: 9. CDR1 WSHSY and CDR2 SAAADI come from the germline V gene.

The V call is TRBV27, the J call TRBJ2-2; 12 bases fit TRBD2. V lost 0 bases and J lost 3; bases outside the gene matches: 8. The germline gives CDR1 MNHEY, CDR2 SMNVEV (reference sequence). The CDR3 length is 19 residues. The CDR3: CASSLSPTSGGVHTGELFF. The CDR3 nucleotides read TGTGCCAGCAGTTTATCCCCGACTAGCGGGGGAGTACACACCGGGGAGCTGTTTTTT.

The chain employs TRBV25-1 and TRBJ1-1, with TRBD1 as a possible D gene (5 bases). The CDR3 is made up of 14 amino acids. Germline-derived CDR1 and CDR2 are MGHDK and SYGVNS. The ends were cut back, 3 bases at V and 4 bases at J, with 12 bases in the middle. The CDR3 nucleotides are TGTGCCAGCAGTGAGAATTTTGGGGCCACTGAAGCTTTCTTT. Its translation: CASSENFGATEAFF.

This clone was detected once. The same CDR3 also results from other DNA sequences found in this sample. The V call is TRBV30, the J call TRBJ1-5, with 10 bases lining up with TRBD1. V dropped 0 bases and J dropped 4; count of bases not matched to a gene: 0. The germline CDR1 and CDR2 sequences are GTSNPN and SVGIG (reference sequence). The CDR3 runs to 14 residues. CDR3 coding DNA: TGTGCCTGGAGTGTGGGACAGGGGAATCAGCCCCAGCATTTT. This gives the protein CAWSVGQGNQPQHF.